This TCR beta chain was found in a study of cytomegalovirus exposure and HLA in healthy donors. Notes on the study in general: What TCR beta sequences reportedly achieved was accurate prediction of HLA-A and HLA-B alleles in most subjects. Rare TCR sequences predominated, though certain public TCRs were found in many donors. In a later analysis, TCR beta V- and J-gene trimming was associated with a missense DCLRE1C variant. In presence/absence analyses, roughly uniform sequencing depth across donors was assumed.

Worth noting for this clone: The antigen is not known.

Both 60 Vbeta primers and 13 Jbeta primers went into the PCR. Assay: immunoSEQ multiplex PCR; the TCRdb copy retains only in-frame clones and omits some. The sample's table shows more than 200,000 clones. V gave up 6 bases and J gave up 0 bases, with 11 bases separating them. The CDR3 is 14 amino acids. The germline V gene has CDR1 SGHAT and CDR2 FQNNGV. The rearrangement joins TRBV11-2 to TRBJ1-1; D possibly corresponds to TRBD1 (6 bases). Sequenced: PBMCs. This sequence was found in a woman aged 25 to 45 in good health and CMV-seropositive. The CDR3 loop is CASSSGHMNTEAFF. The CDR3 DNA is TGTGCCAGCAGTTCGGGACACATGAACACTGAAGCTTTCTTT.